Below are 19 T cell receptor beta chains sequenced from a single sample in a study of T-cell memory formation after mild COVID-19. TCRdb re-derived calls from the 5' RACE reads in MiXCR, one entry per CDR3 protein. The sample records roughly 300,000 distinct CDR3 sequences, approximately 7.6% being singletons. The sequencing input was PBMCs or a T cell subset sorted from them (not recorded which). The origin of the receptors is a man between 18 and 29 years old who had mild COVID-19 (a few samples of this study predate the infection). Cell type and time point are not known.

This clonotype was seen at least ten times. This chain links TRBV11-1 with TRBJ2-1; the D gene could be TRBD1 or TRBD2 (5 bases each). Trimming shortened V by 5 bases and J by 6 bases, and 23 bases separated the two germline ends. Germline CDR1 and CDR2: SGHAT and FQDESV (reference sequence). CDR3 size: 17 residues. Here the CDR3 reads CASSLGPSGTDLNEQFF. The CDR3 DNA reads TGTGCCAGCAGCCTTGGACCCTCCGGGACGGACCTCAATGAGCAGTTCTTC.

V is TRBV5-1 and J is TRBJ2-3; 10 bases line up with TRBD2. Germline V lookup: CDR1 SGHRS, CDR2 YFSETQ. The CDR3 consists of 15 residues. With 3 bases clipped from V and 3 bases from J, the junction kept 4 bases outside the gene matches. The CDR3 DNA is TGCGCCAGCAGCTCAACTAGCGGGGTGACAGATACGCAGTATTTT. Protein: CASSSTSGVTDTQYF.

A few counts support this clonotype. The V and J genes are TRBV29-1 and TRBJ2-7, with D possibly TRBD1 on 6 matching bases. Germline CDR1 reads SQVTM; CDR2 reads ANQGSEA. Trimming left V 6 bases short and J 2 bases short, with 11 bases between. The CDR3 has 12 residues. DNA of the CDR3: TGCAGCGTGGGGGCAGGGGCCTACGAGCAGTACTTC. Protein product: CSVGAGAYEQYF.

The CDR3 DNA follows: TGTGCCAGCAGTTACCGTCCCCCGGGACAGAAAAACGAATACGAGCAGTACTTC. It is translated as CASSYRPPGQKNEYEQYF. This chain connects TRBV6-5 to TRBJ2-7; 7 positions agree with TRBD1. V lost 2 bases and J lost 4; bases outside the gene matches: 17. This CDR3 comprises 18 residues. Germline CDR1 MNHEY, CDR2 SVGAGI.

This sequence joins TRBV6-6 and TRBJ1-1, with D possibly being TRBD1 (5 bases). CDR3 length: 12 residues. Trimming shortened V by 5 bases and J by 8 bases, and 12 bases separated the two germline ends. CDR1 is MNHNY, CDR2 SVGAGI, per germline (reference sequence). This CDR3 is CASSLDRVEAFF. CDR3 in DNA: TGTGCCAGCAGTCTAGACAGAGTCGAAGCTTTCTTT.

This clonotype has ten or more counts. The rearrangement links TRBV20-1 to TRBJ2-5; TRBD2 agrees at 7 bases. CDR3 size: 14 residues. Germline CDR1 reads DFQATT; CDR2 reads SNEGSKA (reference sequence). The V and J ends lost 5 bases and 5 bases, in that order; junction bases with no gene match: 11. The CDR3 sequence: CSAQTMRTSETQYF. CDR3 nucleotide sequence: TGCAGTGCTCAGACGATGAGGACTAGTGAGACCCAGTACTTC.

This clonotype was observed a handful of times. The V and J genes are TRBV20-1 and TRBJ2-5; TRBD1 matches 7 bases. Unmatched junction bases numbered 6, after V lost 5 bases and J lost 0 bases. Germline V gene lookup returns CDR1 DFQATT and CDR2 SNEGSKA (reference sequence). The CDR3 has 14 residues. CDR3: CSADKGADQETQYF. DNA of the CDR3: TGCAGTGCTGACAAGGGGGCCGACCAAGAGACCCAGTACTTC.

In this sample, this clonotype turned up a few times. This chain connects TRBV10-3 to TRBJ2-3; 8 bases line up with TRBD2. Per germline, CDR1 ENHRY and CDR2 SYGVKD. The CDR3 is made up of 15 amino acids. J lost 0 bases, V lost 2 bases, and 1 base had no gene match. The chain's CDR3 is CAISETSGSTDTQYF. The CDR3 DNA follows: TGTGCCATCAGTGAGACTAGCGGTAGCACAGATACGCAGTATTTT.

This clonotype was found a few times. This CDR3 is CASSASGGEETQYF. The CDR3 coding sequence is TGTGCCAGCAGCGCTAGCGGGGGGGAAGAGACCCAGTACTTC. The chain is built from TRBV7-3 and TRBJ2-5, with 12 bases matching TRBD2. Germline V gives CDR1 SGHTA, CDR2 FQGTGA. V lost 5 bases and J lost 3; bases outside the gene matches: 1. The length of the CDR3 is 14 residues.

This clonotype was observed at least ten times. This chain uses TRBV10-1 with TRBJ2-3, with no clear D. The CDR3 has 14 residues. Germline V CDR1 and CDR2: WNHNN, SYGVQD (reference sequence). Trimming removed 2 bases at V and 2 bases at J, with 8 bases between. CDR3 sequence (DNA): TGCGCCAGCAGTGAGAACATGATCACAGATACGCAGTATTTT. This encodes CASSENMITDTQYF.

V and J are TRBV12-3 or TRBV12-4 and TRBJ2-7; 8 nucleotides align to TRBD1. Trimming at V came to 2 bases and at J to 3 bases, leaving 6 bases not matched to a gene. This CDR3 spans 15 amino acids. CDR3 in DNA: TGTGCCAGCAGTTTACCCCCTGGACAGGGCTACGAGCAGTACTTC. It translates to CASSLPPGQGYEQYF.

Ten or more counts support this clonotype. This rearrangement joins TRBV6-2 or TRBV6-3 to TRBJ2-7; TRBD2 agrees at 9 bases. The CDR3 is 15 residues long. Germline lookup yields CDR1 MNHEY and CDR2 SVGEGT. The V segment lost 2 bases and the J segment 1 base; nucleotides outside the gene matches: 3. Written as DNA, the CDR3 is TGTGCCAGCAGTTACCAGCGGGGGGATTCCTACGAGCAGTACTTC. Translating gives CASSYQRGDSYEQYF.

V is TRBV12-3 or TRBV12-4 and J is TRBJ1-1; D is undetermined. Trimming cost V 6 bases and J 4 bases, with 15 bases left between them. CDR3 length: 14 amino acids. The CDR3 reads CASSTAGFGTEAFF. CDR3 nucleotides: TGTGCCAGCAGCACCGCGGGGTTTGGCACTGAAGCTTTCTTT.

The chain employs TRBV5-1 and TRBJ2-7, with 7 bases matching TRBD2. J gave up 2 bases and V 0 bases, and 5 bases lay outside the gene matches. Germline loops: CDR1 SGHRS, CDR2 YFSETQ. The CDR3 consists of 15 residues. This chain's CDR3 is CASSLVYGGAYEQYF. The DNA of the CDR3 is TGCGCCAGCAGCTTGGTTTATGGGGGGGCCTACGAGCAGTACTTC. The full variable domain, rest sourced from reference TRBV5-1 and TRBJ2-7, is KAGVTQTPRYLIKTRGQQVTLSCSPISGHRSVSWYQQTPGQGLQFLFEYFSETQRNKGNFPGRFSGRQFSNSRSEMNVSTLELGDSALYLCASSLVYGGAYEQYFGPGTRLTVT.

This clonotype was picked up a small number of times. The V call is TRBV2, the J call TRBJ2-2; D remains ambiguous. The CDR3 runs 12 residues. Per germline, CDR1 SNHLY and CDR2 FYNNEI. Trimming shortened V by 8 bases and J by 4 bases, and 8 bases separated the two germline ends. The DNA for the CDR3 is TGTGCCAGCTCTGGGCTCACCGGGGAGCTGTTTTTT. Encoded protein: CASSGLTGELFF.

This clonotype was counted a few times. CDR3 sequence: CASSFPRQGSFGEETQYF. Written as DNA, the CDR3 is TGTGCCAGCAGCTTTCCGCGACAGGGGAGTTTCGGCGAAGAGACCCAGTACTTC. The rearrangement links TRBV7-9 to TRBJ2-5; 8 positions match TRBD1. The V gene's germline CDR1 is SEHNR and CDR2 FQNEAQ (reference sequence). The CDR3 is 18 amino acids. Trimming cost V 3 bases and J 3 bases; bases outside gene matches: 15.

This clonotype was found a few times. The chain recombines TRBV7-3 with TRBJ2-5; no clear D gene. Germline lookup yields CDR1 SGHTA and CDR2 FQGTGA. V was shortened by 6 bases and J by 2 bases, with 10 bases between the two germline ends. This CDR3 contains 13 residues. The chain's CDR3 is CASSTGPQETQYF. The DNA of the CDR3 is TGTGCCAGCAGTACCGGACCGCAAGAGACCCAGTACTTC.

The chain joins TRBV28 to TRBJ2-1; D might be TRBD1 (6 bases). Trimming left V 5 bases short and J 0 bases short, with 14 bases between. CDR1 and CDR2 from the germline V gene are MDHEN and SYDVKM. The CDR3 has 16 residues. In DNA form, the CDR3 reads TGTGCCAGCAGTAAGGGGACAATGAGCTCCTACAATGAGCAGTTCTTC. This translates into CASSKGTMSSYNEQFF. The whole variable domain, remainder taken from reference TRBV28 and TRBJ2-1, is DVKVTQSSRYLVKRTGEKVFLECVQDMDHENMFWYRQDPGLGLRLIYFSYDVKMKEKGDIPEGYSVSREKKERFSLILESASTNQTSMYLCASSKGTMSSYNEQFFGPGTRLTVL.

A few counts support this clonotype. This sequence joins TRBV20-1 and TRBJ2-4, with 7 bases matching TRBD1. The CDR3 is 14 amino acids. Germline V CDR1 and CDR2: DFQATT, SNEGSKA (reference sequence). V dropped 6 bases and J dropped 3; count of bases not matched to a gene: 8. CDR3 coding DNA: TGCAGTGCCCAACAGGGGATCGACAAAAACATTCAGTACTTC. This translates into CSAQQGIDKNIQYF.